A selection of T cell receptor beta chains follows, all from one sample in a study of cytomegalovirus exposure and HLA in healthy donors. TCRdb's table, derived via immunoSEQ multiplex PCR, lists solely in-frame clones and lacks some. The sample has tens of thousands of clones; nearly 80% are singletons. Sample: PBMCs. Receptor source: a female donor in good health and CMV-seronegative. The CDR3 runs from the conserved cysteine through the conserved F or W. Fields, in order: V gene, clone size, D gene, J gene, CDR3 length, CDR3 protein, CDR3 DNA. The D gene is left open where the match is weak. Expanded clones get a size class; other rows say once, few or many, or leave the size out.

v_gene: TRBV4-1; abundance: .; d_gene: TRBD1; j_gene: TRBJ2-1; len: 14; CDR3aa: CASSLWTGRDEQFF; CDR3nt: TGCGCCAGCAGCCTCTGGACAGGACGCGATGAGCAGTTCTTC
v_gene: TRBV28; abundance: .; d_gene: .; j_gene: TRBJ1-1; len: 13; CDR3aa: CASSLQGGTEAFF; CDR3nt: TGTGCCAGCAGTTTACAGGGAGGCACTGAAGCTTTCTTT
v_gene: TRBV18; abundance: .; d_gene: TRBD1; j_gene: TRBJ1-1; len: 15; CDR3aa: CASSPGQGLNTEAFF; CDR3nt: TGTGCCAGCTCACCCGGACAGGGGTTGAACACTGAAGCTTTCTTT
v_gene: TRBV10-1; abundance: .; d_gene: .; j_gene: TRBJ1-6; len: 20; CDR3aa: CASSEAGKYDPSSYNSPLHF; CDR3nt: TGCGCCAGCAGTGAGGCGGGGAAATATGACCCGAGCTCCTATAATTCACCCCTCCACTTT
v_gene: TRBV9; abundance: .; d_gene: TRBD2; j_gene: TRBJ2-7; len: 15; CDR3aa: CASSVDSTSVHEQYF; CDR3nt: TGTGCCAGCAGCGTAGACTCGACTAGCGTCCACGAGCAGTACTTC
v_gene: TRBV6-5; abundance: few; d_gene: TRBD1; j_gene: TRBJ1-5; len: 15; CDR3aa: CASSWAGGEDQPQHF; CDR3nt: TGTGCCAGCAGTTGGGCAGGGGGCGAGGATCAGCCCCAGCATTTT
v_gene: TRBV9; abundance: .; d_gene: .; j_gene: TRBJ2-2; len: 13; CDR3aa: CASSVATTGELFF; CDR3nt: TGTGCCAGCAGCGTAGCTACCACCGGGGAGCTGTTTTTT
v_gene: TRBV30; abundance: .; d_gene: .; j_gene: TRBJ1-4; len: 18; CDR3aa: CAWSVRRSLTITNEKLFF; CDR3nt: TGTGCCTGGAGTGTACGCAGAAGTCTCACTATAACTAATGAAAAACTGTTTTTT
v_gene: TRBV12-2; abundance: few; d_gene: .; j_gene: TRBJ2-7; len: 15; CDR3aa: CASRSTGQGSYEQYF; CDR3nt: TGTGCAAGTCGCTCTACAGGACAGGGGAGTTACGAGCAGTACTTC
v_gene: TRBV6-1; abundance: .; d_gene: TRBD1; j_gene: TRBJ1-5; len: 13; CDR3aa: CASRGQGNQPQHF; CDR3nt: TGTGCCAGCAGGGGACAGGGCAATCAGCCCCAGCATTTT
v_gene: TRBV7-8; abundance: few; d_gene: .; j_gene: TRBJ1-5; len: 12; CDR3aa: CASSFDSIGRHF; CDR3nt: TGTGCCAGCAGCTTTGACAGCATCGGCCGGCATTTT
v_gene: TRBV5-5; abundance: .; d_gene: .; j_gene: TRBJ1-1; len: 13; CDR3aa: CASSFGSETEAFF; CDR3nt: TGTGCCAGCAGCTTCGGATCGGAGACTGAAGCTTTCTTT
v_gene: TRBV5-4; abundance: .; d_gene: TRBD2; j_gene: TRBJ2-1; len: 19; CDR3aa: CASSPDALFGRASYNEQFF; CDR3nt: TGTGCCAGCAGCCCCGACGCCCTATTCGGGAGGGCCTCCTACAATGAGCAGTTCTTC
v_gene: TRBV5-1; abundance: .; d_gene: TRBD1; j_gene: TRBJ2-3; len: 15; CDR3aa: CASSYGQGRTDTQYF; CDR3nt: TGCGCCAGCAGCTATGGACAGGGCCGCACAGATACGCAGTATTTT
v_gene: TRBV2; abundance: .; d_gene: .; j_gene: TRBJ1-2; len: 14; CDR3aa: CASSEGVSGNGYTF; CDR3nt: TGTGCCAGCAGTGAAGGGGTGTCCGGGAATGGCTACACCTTC
v_gene: TRBV15; abundance: once; d_gene: TRBD1; j_gene: TRBJ2-1; len: 15; CDR3aa: CATSARDRAYNEQFF; CDR3nt: TGTGCCACCAGCGCCCGGGACAGGGCCTACAATGAGCAGTTCTTC
v_gene: TRBV6-1; abundance: .; d_gene: .; j_gene: TRBJ2-2; len: 14; CDR3aa: CASSEQTRAGELFF; CDR3nt: TGTGCCAGCAGTGAACAGACTAGAGCCGGGGAGCTGTTTTTT
v_gene: TRBV7-9; abundance: .; d_gene: TRBD1; j_gene: TRBJ1-4; len: 14; CDR3aa: CASSPRGLGEKLFF; CDR3nt: TGTGCCAGCAGCCCCAGGGGGCTGGGTGAAAAACTGTTTTTT
v_gene: TRBV28; abundance: .; d_gene: .; j_gene: TRBJ1-5; len: 14; CDR3aa: CASSNGGGNQPQHF; CDR3nt: TGTGCCAGCAGTAACGGTGGGGGGAATCAGCCCCAGCATTTT
v_gene: TRBV18; abundance: .; d_gene: .; j_gene: TRBJ2-7; len: 15; CDR3aa: CASSPSSVLRYEQYF; CDR3nt: TGTGCCAGCTCACCATCGTCAGTTCTCCGCTACGAGCAGTACTTC
v_gene: TRBV9; abundance: .; d_gene: TRBD2; j_gene: TRBJ2-5; len: 15; CDR3aa: CASSVGTNPQETQYF; CDR3nt: TGTGCCAGCAGCGTGGGGACTAACCCCCAAGAGACCCAGTACTTC
v_gene: TRBV7-2; abundance: .; d_gene: .; j_gene: TRBJ1-1; len: 13; CDR3aa: CASSLAPPGEAFF; CDR3nt: TGTGCCAGCAGCTTAGCGCCTCCAGGGGAAGCTTTCTTT
v_gene: TRBV10-3; abundance: .; d_gene: TRBD1; j_gene: TRBJ1-3; len: 18; CDR3aa: CAISDFGTGQLFGNTIYF; CDR3nt: TGTGCCATCAGTGATTTTGGGACAGGGCAATTATTTGGAAACACCATATATTTT
v_gene: TRBV4-1; abundance: .; d_gene: TRBD1; j_gene: TRBJ2-7; len: 15; CDR3aa: CASSQIGQGAYEQYF; CDR3nt: TGCGCCAGCAGCCAAATTGGACAGGGGGCCTACGAGCAGTACTTC
v_gene: TRBV28; abundance: .; d_gene: .; j_gene: TRBJ2-7; len: 12; CDR3aa: CASTLGSYEQYF; CDR3nt: TGTGCCAGCACCCTCGGCTCCTACGAGCAGTACTTC
v_gene: TRBV6-6; abundance: .; d_gene: .; j_gene: TRBJ1-1; len: 14; CDR3aa: CASSPGGSGTEAFF; CDR3nt: TGTGCCAGCAGTCCCGGGGGTTCGGGAACTGAAGCTTTCTTT
v_gene: TRBV7-6; abundance: few; d_gene: TRBD1; j_gene: TRBJ1-5; len: 14; CDR3aa: CASSKTGARQPQHF; CDR3nt: TGTGCCAGCAGCAAGACAGGGGCCCGTCAGCCCCAGCATTTT
v_gene: TRBV2; abundance: .; d_gene: .; j_gene: TRBJ1-1; len: 13; CDR3aa: CASSEEMNTEAFF; CDR3nt: TGTGCCAGCAGTGAGGAGATGAACACTGAAGCTTTCTTT
v_gene: TRBV9; abundance: .; d_gene: TRBD2; j_gene: TRBJ2-1; len: 14; CDR3aa: CASSVVAGVGEQFF; CDR3nt: TGTGCCAGCAGCGTAGTTGCGGGAGTGGGTGAGCAGTTCTTC
v_gene: TRBV6-1; abundance: .; d_gene: TRBD1; j_gene: TRBJ1-2; len: 16; CDR3aa: CASSEGGQGFGYGYTF; CDR3nt: TGTGCCAGCAGTGAAGGGGGACAGGGGTTTGGTTATGGCTACACCTTC
v_gene: TRBV7-9; abundance: few; d_gene: .; j_gene: TRBJ1-1; len: 15; CDR3aa: CASSLFGTQNTEAFF; CDR3nt: TGTGCCAGCAGCTTATTTGGGACACAGAACACTGAAGCTTTCTTT
v_gene: TRBV28; abundance: .; d_gene: TRBD1; j_gene: TRBJ2-3; len: 16; CDR3aa: CASSSPGQGAVNTQYF; CDR3nt: TGTGCCAGCAGTTCCCCAGGACAGGGGGCCGTCAATACGCAGTATTTT
v_gene: TRBV4-1; abundance: .; d_gene: TRBD2; j_gene: TRBJ2-7; len: 15; CDR3aa: CASSPQREGPYEQYF; CDR3nt: TGCGCCAGCAGCCCTCAGCGGGAGGGACCCTACGAGCAGTACTTC
v_gene: TRBV7-2; abundance: .; d_gene: .; j_gene: TRBJ2-5; len: 17; CDR3aa: CASSFSPPRGAQETQYF; CDR3nt: TGTGCCAGCAGCTTCTCCCCACCCCGCGGGGCGCAAGAGACCCAGTACTTC
v_gene: TRBV4-3; abundance: few; d_gene: TRBD1; j_gene: TRBJ1-1; len: 16; CDR3aa: CASSQNAGTGSTEAFF; CDR3nt: TGCGCCAGCAGCCAAAATGCCGGGACAGGGTCCACTGAAGCTTTCTTT
v_gene: TRBV11-1; abundance: .; d_gene: .; j_gene: TRBJ2-7; len: 15; CDR3aa: CASSLVRGASYEQYF; CDR3nt: TGTGCCAGCAGCTTAGTTCGGGGGGCCTCCTACGAGCAGTACTTC
v_gene: TRBV28; abundance: .; d_gene: TRBD2; j_gene: TRBJ2-2; len: 14; CDR3aa: CASTGTSVTGELFF; CDR3nt: TGTGCCAGCACAGGGACTAGCGTCACCGGGGAGCTGTTTTTT
v_gene: TRBV11-2; abundance: .; d_gene: TRBD2; j_gene: TRBJ2-7; len: 15; CDR3aa: CASSPGLAGDYEQYF; CDR3nt: TGTGCCAGCAGCCCCGGACTAGCGGGAGACTACGAGCAGTACTTC
v_gene: TRBV7-7; abundance: once; d_gene: TRBD2; j_gene: TRBJ2-3; len: 16; CDR3aa: CASSLGGSGGSDTQYF; CDR3nt: TGTGCTAGCAGCTTAGGCGGTAGCGGGGGATCAGATACGCAGTATTTT
v_gene: TRBV27; abundance: .; d_gene: .; j_gene: TRBJ2-5; len: 12; CDR3aa: CATPTATGTQYF; CDR3nt: TGTGCCACCCCTACCGCGACGGGGACCCAGTACTTC
v_gene: TRBV5-4; abundance: .; d_gene: .; j_gene: TRBJ2-1; len: 14; CDR3aa: CASSLDAGAKEQFF; CDR3nt: TGTGCCAGCAGCTTGGATGCGGGGGCGAAAGAGCAGTTCTTC